This TCR beta chain was sequenced for a study of blood T cell repertoires in COVID-19. Turning to the study itself: Collection of acute and convalescent COVID-19 samples took place in the United States, Italy and Spain.

Repertoires were generated with immunoSEQ multiplex PCR, while TCRdb's copy carries only in-frame clones and drops some. The top ten hold about 18% of the sample, which has approximately 190,000 clones, almost 80% seen once. This clone appeared once. Germline CDR1 and CDR2: MDHEN and SYDVKM. V lost 6 bases and J 9 bases, leaving 11 bases between the germline ends. This CDR3 has 12 amino acids. This chain joins TRBV28 and TRBJ2-2; D remains unclear. This TCR derives from a man between 60 and 75 years old with active or convalescent COVID-19. The sample taken for sequencing was peripheral blood. The CDR3 here is CASSPGGRELFF. CDR3 DNA: TGTGCCAGCAGCCCGGGTGGCCGGGAGCTGTTTTTT.